Below, 9 T cell receptor beta chains from the same sample are listed, as sequenced in a study of T cell responses to AZD1222 COVID-19 vaccine. Produced via immunoSEQ multiplex PCR; TCRdb's table is partial and in-frame only. This repertoire shows 190,000 or so clones, approximately 90% found once; its top ten account for 3% to 3.5%. The sample consisted of peripheral blood, taken 28 days after the second AZD1222 dose. Every receptor here comes from an adult who received the AZD1222 COVID-19 vaccine.

The chain links TRBV7-9 to TRBJ2-7; no clear D gene. V lost 1 base and J 1 base, leaving 8 bases between the germline ends. The CDR3 covers 14 residues. Germline V lookup: CDR1 SEHNR, CDR2 FQNEAQ (reference sequence). The CDR3 here is CASSLGAASYEQYF. The CDR3 bases are TGTGCCAGCAGCTTAGGGGCGGCGTCCTACGAGCAGTACTTC.

The genes are TRBV24-1 and TRBJ2-2, with unresolved D. The CDR3 is 11 residues long. Germline V gene sequence: CDR1 KGHDR, CDR2 SFDVKD. Trimming removed 6 bases from V and 4 bases from J, with 2 bases in between. CDR3 amino acids: CATSLTGELFF. The CDR3 region has the DNA TGTGCCACCAGTCTCACCGGGGAGCTGTTTTTT.

The J gene is TRBJ1-1, the V gene TRBV9; D gene ambiguous. The germline CDR1 and CDR2 sequences are SGDLS and YYNGEE. The germline V and J ends were trimmed by 0 bases and 1 base, with 4 bases remaining between them. This CDR3 spans 13 amino acids. CDR3 bases: TGTGCCAGCAGCGTAGTGGCGAACACTGAAGCTTTCTTT. Translation gives CASSVVANTEAFF.

This clone was found once. In DNA, the CDR3 is TGTGCCAGCAGCGTCGACGGAGACTCTGGAAACACCATATATTTT. Amino acids: CASSVDGDSGNTIYF. This chain uses TRBV7-3 with TRBJ1-3, with D uncertain. Trimming shortened V by 5 bases and J by 0 bases, and 11 bases separated the two germline ends. The CDR3 covers 15 residues. Looked up from germline, CDR1 is SGHTA and CDR2 is FQGTGA.

The rearrangement joins TRBV29-1 to TRBJ2-1, with unresolved D. The CDR3 totals 13 residues. Trimming stripped 4 bases from V and 8 bases from J, with 15 bases between. The germline gives CDR1 SQVTM, CDR2 ANQGSEA. CDR3: CSVALILSHEQFF. The CDR3 bases are TGCAGCGTTGCCCTTATCCTGAGCCATGAGCAGTTCTTC.

The chain combines TRBV5-1 with TRBJ1-5; TRBD1 aligns across 8 bases. This CDR3 comprises 13 residues. Germline V gene data show CDR1 as SGHRS and CDR2 as YFSETQ. V trimming: 1 base; J trimming: 15 bases; junction bases outside the gene matches: 9. CDR3 protein: CASSLIPGQVVHF. CDR3 bases: TGCGCCAGCAGCTTGATACCGGGACAGGTAGTGCATTTT.

The chain employs TRBV25-1 and TRBJ1-2; the D is unclear. Germline V gene data show CDR1 as MGHDK and CDR2 as SYGVNS. Deletions cut 3 bases from V and 5 bases from J, with 4 bases between. This CDR3 contains 11 residues. As DNA, the CDR3 is TGTGCCAGCAGTGACGGGTATGGCTACACCTTC. Protein sequence: CASSDGYGYTF.

V is TRBV3-1 (or the pseudogene TRBV3-2) and J is TRBJ1-2; 8 bases line up with TRBD1. The CDR3 is 15 amino acids. Losses at the gene ends were 3 bases for V and 4 bases for J; bases not matched to a gene: 7. Germline V gene sequence: CDR1 LGHDT, CDR2 YNNKEL (reference sequence). The CDR3 nucleotides are TGTGCCAGCAGCCAGGGTAACAGGGGGGCCTATGGCTACACCTTC. Its translation: CASSQGNRGAYGYTF.

The chain joins TRBV5-1 to TRBJ2-2, with 12 bases matching TRBD2. Germline loops: CDR1 SGHRS, CDR2 YFSETQ. The CDR3 runs to 15 residues. After removal of 3 bases from V and 4 bases from J, the junction contained 1 base not matched to a gene. CDR3 in DNA: TGCGCCAGCAGCTGGACTAGCGGGACCACCGGGGAGCTGTTTTTT. As protein: CASSWTSGTTGELFF.